This T cell receptor (beta chain) was recorded in a study of blood T cell repertoires in COVID-19. Study background: PBMCs, B-cell-depleted T cells, or T cells provided the cDNA or gDNA that made up the material.

This CDR3 contains 14 residues. The V gene's germline CDR1 is SGHRS and CDR2 YFSETQ. V shed 2 bases and J shed 1 base, with 9 bases lying between them. The assay was immunoSEQ multiplex PCR, and TCRdb's table has in-frame clones only and misses some. The table lists over 100,000 clones, 70% to 80% of them singletons, with roughly 4% in the top ten. The specimen was peripheral blood. The sequence came from a woman older than 75 with acute or convalescent COVID-19. V and J are TRBV5-1 and TRBJ1-1; D is undetermined. The CDR3 DNA is TGCGCCAGCAGCTTCGACTTTTCGAACACTGAAGCTTTCTTT. The encoded protein is CASSFDFSNTEAFF.